This paragraph covers one TCR beta chain sequence. Its antigen remains unknown. Clones were read by immunoSEQ multiplex PCR, and TCRdb kept only the in-frame ones, dropping some. The sample carries some 1.4 million clones, about 96% recorded once. This CDR3 has 13 residues. Germline V gene lookup returns CDR1 SGHKS and CDR2 YYEKEE (reference sequence). V lost 2 bases to trimming and J lost 5 bases, with 10 bases between them. The data belong to a study of shared clonotypes between healthy human individuals. Regarding the study as a whole: Specimens sampled were limited to blood, with tissue repertoires likely differing.

Material for sequencing was naive CD4+ T cells sorted from blood. Subset defined: CD45RA+ positively selected. The TCR sequence derives from a man aged 30-40 years in good health. J is TRBJ2-5 and V is TRBV5-5; the D gene is possibly TRBD2 (5 bases). The CDR3 nucleotides are TGTGCCAGCAGCTTCGAGGGAGCGGAGACCCAGTACTTC. This gives the protein CASSFEGAETQYF.